A selection of T cell receptor beta chains follows, all from one sample in a study of T-cell reconstitution after alpha-beta-depleted transplantation in children. MiXCR, run by TCRdb on the PCR reads, gives a single entry per CDR3 protein. The repertoire holds 610,000 or so distinct CDR3 sequences, with 25% to 30% as singletons. Sequenced material: PBMCs, taken before TCRalphabeta/CD19-depleted stem cell transplant. These receptors were taken from a boy younger than two with Wiskott-Aldrich syndrome, due to receive a stem cell transplant. The CDR3 runs from the conserved cysteine through the conserved F or W. A D gene is named only where the DNA matches it firmly. Clone size appears in some rows only: once, few, many, or a class for an expanded clone.

NA	NA	TRBV18	TRBJ2-6	TGTGCCAGCTCAGCCCAGGACAGTCTATCTGGGGCCAACGTCCTGACTTTC	CASSAQDSLSGANVLTF
NA	TRBD1	TRBV3-1	TRBJ2-7	TGTGCCAGCAGCCGACAGGGGTGGGAAAACGAGTACTTC	CASSRQGWENEYF
few	NA	TRBV5-1	TRBJ2-5	TGCGCCAGCAGCCGTGTCGGGAACCAAGAGACCCAGTACTTC	CASSRVGNQETQYF
NA	NA	TRBV5-1	TRBJ2-7	TGCGCCAGCAGCTTGAACCCCCAGGGGGGAACGGACGAGCAGTACTTC	CASSLNPQGGTDEQYF
NA	TRBD2	TRBV4-2	TRBJ2-3	TGTGCCAGCAGCCAAGATCTGGGGGGAGCGGGAGGAAGATTCGGGCAGTATTTT	CASSQDLGGAGGRFGQYF
NA	NA	TRBV28	TRBJ1-1	TGTGCCAGCAGTTTAATGGGGGGTAAGGCGGGCACTGAAGCTTTCTTT	CASSLMGGKAGTEAFF
NA	NA	TRBV29-1	TRBJ2-7	TGCAGCGTCGGAGCGGAATGGGGAACCTACGAGCAGTACTTC	CSVGAEWGTYEQYF
few	NA	TRBV2	TRBJ2-7	TGTGCCAGCAGTGAATCGACTATGCGCACGCGAGAGCAGTACTTC	CASSESTMRTREQYF
NA	TRBD2	TRBV5-1	TRBJ2-3	TGCGCCAGCAGCTCCGGGACTAGCGGGTTTGACACAGATACGCAGTATTTT	CASSSGTSGFDTDTQYF
NA	TRBD1	TRBV10-3	TRBJ2-1	TGTGCCATCAGCCACCGGGACAGTGGCAACAATGAGCAGTTCTTC	CAISHRDSGNNEQFF
NA	TRBD2	TRBV12-3/TRBV12-4	TRBJ2-2	TGTGCCAGCAGTTTAATCGTTGGGGCGGGAGGGCTGGGCACCGGGGAGCTGTTTTTT	CASSLIVGAGGLGTGELFF
few	NA	TRBV7-2	TRBJ2-7	TGTGCCAGCAGCTTAGAAAGGAGGAGCTCCTACGAGCAGTACTTC	CASSLERRSSYEQYF
few	TRBD2	TRBV7-2	TRBJ2-7	TGTGCCAGCAGCCCCCTTACTAGCGGGATGGGAGAGCAGTACTTC	CASSPLTSGMGEQYF
NA	TRBD1	TRBV30	TRBJ2-1	TGTGCCTGGAGTTATTACAGGGGTGATGAGCAGTTCTTC	CAWSYYRGDEQFF
NA	TRBD2	TRBV6-6	TRBJ2-7	TGTGCCGGTACTAGCGACTACGAGCAGTACTTC	CAGTSDYEQYF
few	NA	TRBV28	TRBJ2-4	TGTGCCAGCAGTTTCTGGGACGCGGGGAAAAACATTCAGTACTTC	CASSFWDAGKNIQYF
few	TRBD2	TRBV6-5	TRBJ2-1	TGTGCCAGCAGTTACTCGATCCCTAGCGGGAGCAATGAGCAGTTCTTC	CASSYSIPSGSNEQFF
NA	TRBD2	TRBV7-9	TRBJ2-1	TGTGCCAGCGAAAGGCTAGCGGGGTACAATGAGCAGTTCTTC	CASERLAGYNEQFF
NA	NA	TRBV28	TRBJ2-1	TGTGCCAGCAGTTTAATGGCATGGGTCGGAGGTCACCTCACCTACAATGAGCAGTTCTTC	CASSLMAWVGGHLTYNEQFF
NA	NA	TRBV29-1	TRBJ1-1	TGCAGCGTCGCATTCCGGGAGGGGCAAGCTTTCTTT	CSVAFREGQAFF
few	NA	TRBV2	TRBJ1-2	TGTGCCAGCAGTGAATCCCGGGGCTATGGCTACACCTTC	CASSESRGYGYTF
NA	TRBD1	TRBV15	TRBJ1-3	TGTGCCACCAGCGCTTACAGGGGGTTACCGCAAGGAAACACCATATATTTT	CATSAYRGLPQGNTIYF
few	TRBD2	TRBV28	TRBJ2-1	TGTGCCAGCACCCCGGGGGGTCAGCGCGATTTTTACAATGAGCAGTTCTTC	CASTPGGQRDFYNEQFF
few	TRBD2	TRBV10-3	TRBJ2-3	TGTGCCATCTCGGAGACTAGCGGCACAGATACGCAGTATTTT	CAISETSGTDTQYF
NA	NA	TRBV29-1	TRBJ2-2	TGCAGCGTTGAAGACAGGGCGAACACCGGGGAGCTGTTTTTT	CSVEDRANTGELFF
NA	TRBD1	TRBV27	TRBJ2-3	TGTGCCAGCAGCCGAGGGGGCCCGGCAGATACGCAGTATTTT	CASSRGGPADTQYF